The rows below give T cell receptor beta chains drawn from one sample of a study of blood T cell repertoires in COVID-19. The table came from immunoSEQ multiplex PCR; TCRdb's copy has only in-frame clones and leaves some out. The table has just over 70,000 clones, over 65% seen once. The specimen was peripheral blood. These receptors were obtained from a woman aged 65 to 85 with acute or convalescent COVID-19. Each CDR3 is given with its conserved first and last residue. D genes are given only for firm matches. Some rows have no size entry. The others give once, few or many, or a class for an expanded clone.

-	-	TRBV7-6	TRBJ2-6	TGTGCCAGCAGCAAGCAGGTGTCTGGGGCCAACGTCCTGACTTTC	CASSKQVSGANVLTF
-	TRBD2	TRBV29-1	TRBJ2-3	TGCAGCGTTGACCCTAGCGGGACGGCTAGCACAGATACGCAGTATTTT	CSVDPSGTASTDTQYF
-	-	TRBV9	TRBJ2-5	TGTGCCAGCAGCGTAGGTGCAGGGGGGGAGACCCAGTACTTC	CASSVGAGGETQYF
-	-	TRBV19	TRBJ1-3	TGTGCCAGTAGTATCCCCGGGGGTTCTGGAAACACCATATATTTT	CASSIPGGSGNTIYF
-	-	TRBV6-2/TRBV6-3	TRBJ2-7	TGTGCCAGCAGTTACGAGGGCGGGTCCAGCTCCTACGAGCAGTACTTC	CASSYEGGSSSYEQYF
-	TRBD2	TRBV11-2	TRBJ2-7	TGTGCCAGCAGCTTAGTCTCGGGGGGATGGGGCTCCTACGAGCAGTACTTC	CASSLVSGGWGSYEQYF
few	TRBD1	TRBV19	TRBJ2-3	TGTGCCAGTAGTATAGGACAGGGCAGCACAGATACGCAGTATTTT	CASSIGQGSTDTQYF
-	-	TRBV7-8	TRBJ2-2	TGTGCCAGCAGCTTACTCAGGGTAGTGAACACCGGGGAGCTGTTTTTT	CASSLLRVVNTGELFF
-	-	TRBV28	TRBJ2-2	TGTGCCAGCAGCCCGACAGGCTCCCCCGGGGAGCTGTTTTTT	CASSPTGSPGELFF
few	-	TRBV4-2	TRBJ2-7	TGTGCCAGCAGCCAATCGCCCCAATCTAGAACCTCCTACGAGCAGTACTTC	CASSQSPQSRTSYEQYF
-	TRBD1	TRBV6-5	TRBJ1-1	TGTGCCAGCAGCCTCGGGACAGAGAAAGCTTTCTTT	CASSLGTEKAFF
-	-	TRBV12-3/TRBV12-4	TRBJ2-3	TGTGCCAGCAGTGCCGGTATCACAGATACGCAGTATTTT	CASSAGITDTQYF
-	TRBD1	TRBV5-1	TRBJ1-1	TGCGCCAGCAGCTTGGCCGAGTACAGGGGGCGGAACACTGAAGCTTTCTTT	CASSLAEYRGRNTEAFF
-	-	TRBV18	TRBJ2-5	TGTGCCAGCTCACCACCAACGGTACGAGAGACCCAGTACTTC	CASSPPTVRETQYF
-	-	TRBV6-2/TRBV6-3	TRBJ2-7	TGTGCCAGCAGTTACGGGACAAATTGGTACGAGCAGTACTTC	CASSYGTNWYEQYF
-	-	TRBV28	TRBJ2-5	TGTGCCAGCAGTTTCGTGAGACAGCAAGAGACCCAGTACTTC	CASSFVRQQETQYF
few	-	TRBV7-2	TRBJ1-1	TGTGCCAGCTCCGTGAACACTGAAGCTTTCTTT	CASSVNTEAFF
-	TRBD1	TRBV19	TRBJ2-7	TGTGCCAGTAGTTCCCTGGGACAGCCATCCTACGAGCAGTACTTC	CASSSLGQPSYEQYF
-	-	TRBV20-1	TRBJ1-1	TGCAGTGCTGGTTGGAGGGCTGAAGCTTTCTTT	CSAGWRAEAFF
-	TRBD1	TRBV6-4	TRBJ1-5	TGTGCCAGCAGTCCCACAGGGGTGGGCAATCAGCCCCAGCATTTT	CASSPTGVGNQPQHF
few	TRBD1	TRBV29-1	TRBJ2-7	TGCAGCGTTGTCCTAGGGGGCATCTTCTCCTACGAGCAGTACTTC	CSVVLGGIFSYEQYF
-	-	TRBV2	TRBJ2-5	TGTGCCAGCAGTGGGGGCTGGCAAGAGACCCAGTACTTC	CASSGGWQETQYF
many	-	TRBV6-5	TRBJ2-7	TGTGCCAGCAGTTACGGCAGAATCTACGAGCAGTACTTC	CASSYGRIYEQYF
-	TRBD1	TRBV30	TRBJ1-6	TGTGCCTGCCCGGGACAGGCAACGGCACCCCTCCACTTT	CACPGQATAPLHF
-	-	TRBV2	TRBJ2-3	TGTGCCGGGTCCGGGGGAGGCTCAGATACGCAGTATTTT	CAGSGGGSDTQYF
-	TRBD1	TRBV18	TRBJ2-7	TGTGCCAGCTCCCCAAGGGGACAGAACTACGAGCAGTACTTC	CASSPRGQNYEQYF
few	TRBD2	TRBV7-3	TRBJ2-2	TGTGCCAGCAGCTTAAGGGGAGCGGGAGGGCCTGGCGGTAACACCGGGGAGCTGTTTTTT	CASSLRGAGGPGGNTGELFF
-	-	TRBV11-1	TRBJ2-5	TGTGCCAGCAGCTTGTGGGCAGGGGGGCAAGAGACCCAGTACTTC	CASSLWAGGQETQYF
-	-	TRBV28	TRBJ2-1	TGTGCCAGCAGTGGGTTATGGGGCGGGGCTAACAATGAGCAGTTCTTC	CASSGLWGGANNEQFF
-	-	TRBV5-4	TRBJ2-1	TGTGCCAGCAGCTGGTCCAATAGCAGACAGTTCTTC	CASSWSNSRQFF
-	TRBD2	TRBV9	TRBJ2-7	TGTGCCAGCGCGGGAGGGCCAATATCGTCCGAGCAGTACTTC	CASAGGPISSEQYF
-	-	TRBV6-5	TRBJ2-2	TGTGCCGCGCGACAAGAGAACACCGGGGAGCTGTTTTTT	CAARQENTGELFF
-	-	TRBV5-6	TRBJ2-6	TGTGCCAGCAGCTTGAACAGCCATTCTGGGGCCAACGTCCTGACTTTC	CASSLNSHSGANVLTF
few	TRBD2	TRBV10-3	TRBJ2-1	TGTGCCAACTCCGGACTAGACGTTTTTGAGCAGTTCTTC	CANSGLDVFEQFF
-	-	TRBV7-2	TRBJ2-3	TGTGCCAGCAGCTTCCAAGAGGGTTACACAGATACGCAGTATTTT	CASSFQEGYTDTQYF
-	-	TRBV27	TRBJ1-4	TGTGCCAGCAGTTTATCGATGCAGGGTTCTAATGAAAAACTGTTTTTT	CASSLSMQGSNEKLFF
-	-	TRBV10-1	TRBJ1-2	TGCGCCAGCAGTGGTCTCGATGGCTACACCTTC	CASSGLDGYTF
-	TRBD2	TRBV28	TRBJ2-1	TGTGCCACCGCGGGGACTAGCGGGAGGGCCCTTCCCTTCTTC	CATAGTSGRALPFF
-	-	TRBV15	TRBJ2-1	TGTGCCACCAGCAGAGCGCGACAGCACAATGAGCAGTTCTTC	CATSRARQHNEQFF
-	-	TRBV2	TRBJ1-4	TGTGCCAGCGGCCGGGTCTTTAATGAAAAACTGTTTTTT	CASGRVFNEKLFF
few	TRBD2	TRBV2	TRBJ2-1	TGTGCCAGCAGTTATTCCGGGCTAGCGGGAGTCTACAATGAGCAGTTCTTC	CASSYSGLAGVYNEQFF
few	-	TRBV10-3	TRBJ1-4	TGTGCCATCAGATCGACAGATGCGACTAATGAAAAACTGTTTTTT	CAIRSTDATNEKLFF
-	-	TRBV28	TRBJ1-2	TGTGCCAGCAGTTCAGGGCTGGATCATGGCTACACCTTC	CASSSGLDHGYTF
-	TRBD1	TRBV28	TRBJ1-1	TGTGCCAGCAGTTCAGGGGGTTGGACTGAAGCTTTCTTT	CASSSGGWTEAFF
few	-	TRBV27	TRBJ1-1	TGTGCCAGCAGTTTAGCGGCCATTTCGAACACTGAAGCTTTCTTT	CASSLAAISNTEAFF
-	TRBD1	TRBV6-6	TRBJ2-7	TGTGCCAGCAGTTACTCGAGAAAGGGGGCAGGGTACGAGCAGTACTTC	CASSYSRKGAGYEQYF
-	-	TRBV24-1	TRBJ2-1	TGTGCCACCAGTGATTTGCCTCACAAGCAGGGACTCAAATACAATGAGCAGTTCTTC	CATSDLPHKQGLKYNEQFF
once	-	TRBV9	TRBJ1-2	TGTGCCAGCAGCGTAGAAATTTCGGGGGAAGGCTACACCTTC	CASSVEISGEGYTF
-	-	TRBV6-5	TRBJ1-2	TGTGCCAGCAGGATGGACAAGCCTAACTATGGCTACACCTTC	CASRMDKPNYGYTF
once	-	TRBV7-2	TRBJ1-3	TGTGCCAGCAGCTTGGGGGGCTCTGGAAACACCATATATTTT	CASSLGGSGNTIYF
few	-	TRBV28	TRBJ1-5	TGTGCCAGCAGTTTAGCGGCTAAGCCCCAGCATTTT	CASSLAAKPQHF